Sequencing of this T cell receptor beta chain was carried out in a study of OX40 agonist ivuxolimab in advanced cancers. In terms of the full investigation: Ivuxolimab was a fully human IgG2 agonistic monoclonal antibody targeting the costimulatory receptor OX40 (CD134). Intravenous ivuxolimab was administered to patients every 2 weeks at six dose levels: 0.01, 0.1, 0.3, 1.5, 3 and 10 mg/kg. Of the approximately 54 dose-escalation patients, hepatocellular carcinoma was present in around 20, melanoma in roughly 15, renal cell carcinoma in 9 and head and neck cancer in 9. A male proportion of around 83% and a mean age of roughly 58 years, ranging from about 20 to 85, were recorded for the dose-escalation cohort. Patients were allowed to have had prior anti-PD-1, anti-PD-L1 or anti-CTLA-4 therapy, and approximately 40% of the dose-escalation patients had previously received checkpoint inhibitors. Partial responses occurred in three dose-escalation patients, of whom one had hepatocellular carcinoma and two had cutaneous melanoma. The purpose of peripheral TCRbeta sequencing was to test whether ivuxolimab changed TCR sequence diversity and led to clonal T-cell expansion. The paper describes the monotherapy dose-escalation part (N = 52 patients) of the phase I trial of ivuxolimab.

Patients with a history of autoimmune disease or receiving systemic immunosuppression were excluded from the trial. In every dose cohort, peripheral blood was drawn for TCR sequencing at baseline, cycle 4 day 1, and cycle 7 day 1. The samples were drawn from a first-in-human, open-label, multicenter phase I dose-escalation trial of ivuxolimab. Adults with locally advanced or metastatic melanoma, renal cell carcinoma, hepatocellular carcinoma or head and neck squamous cell carcinoma were enrolled in the trial. CD4+ and CD8+ T cells were sorted separately from peripheral blood before TCR sequencing. CDR1 and CDR2, per the germline V gene, are MNHNS and SASEGT. V is shortened by 11 bases, J by 3 bases, and the region joining them spans 11 bases. The CDR3 measures 11 amino acids from cysteine to valine. Only CDR3 DNA remains: 33 bases, in frame from the first base. Genomic DNA was extracted from sorted cells for sequencing of the TCRbeta CDR3 region. TCRbeta CDR3 regions were sequenced using the immunoSEQ Assay. Here the immuneACCESS table is served through TCRdb, limited to in-frame sequences with V and J called. Missing clones are a known gap in these copies; in checked studies unresolved V genes cover under half, and the rest lacks a known reason. The table for this sample lists around 38,000 clones; 92% of them were counted only once. The ten most abundant clones make up nearly 9.5% of the sample.

The paper as a whole reports these results and caveats: At doses from 0.1 to 3.0 mg/kg, clonal expansion was seen in both CD4+ and CD8+ blood T cells between baseline and week 6. Low levels of normalized T-cell clonal expansion were also seen in some patients who did not respond. After ivuxolimab, more expanded clones were found on average in CD8+ T cells than in CD4+ T cells. Antigen specificity was not determined for the clonally expanded peripheral T cells. In the 0.1-3.0 mg/kg groups, partial responders were among the patients with the lowest normalized peripheral clonal expansion, particularly in CD8+ T cells.

Details on this clone: The antigen this receptor binds is unknown. The record has no base qualities; no much larger clone is one base away.

Sequenced here: CD4+ or CD8+ T cells sorted from blood, sampled in a trial of the OX40 agonist ivuxolimab. The sequence derives from an adult with an advanced solid tumor such as melanoma, head and neck, liver or kidney cancer. The rearranged chain carries TRBV6-1 and TRBJ2-7; a tentative D match to TRBD2 spans 5 bases. DNA sequence: TGTGCCGCGGGCCCAAACTACGAGCAGTACGTC. Its translation is CAAGPNYEQYV.